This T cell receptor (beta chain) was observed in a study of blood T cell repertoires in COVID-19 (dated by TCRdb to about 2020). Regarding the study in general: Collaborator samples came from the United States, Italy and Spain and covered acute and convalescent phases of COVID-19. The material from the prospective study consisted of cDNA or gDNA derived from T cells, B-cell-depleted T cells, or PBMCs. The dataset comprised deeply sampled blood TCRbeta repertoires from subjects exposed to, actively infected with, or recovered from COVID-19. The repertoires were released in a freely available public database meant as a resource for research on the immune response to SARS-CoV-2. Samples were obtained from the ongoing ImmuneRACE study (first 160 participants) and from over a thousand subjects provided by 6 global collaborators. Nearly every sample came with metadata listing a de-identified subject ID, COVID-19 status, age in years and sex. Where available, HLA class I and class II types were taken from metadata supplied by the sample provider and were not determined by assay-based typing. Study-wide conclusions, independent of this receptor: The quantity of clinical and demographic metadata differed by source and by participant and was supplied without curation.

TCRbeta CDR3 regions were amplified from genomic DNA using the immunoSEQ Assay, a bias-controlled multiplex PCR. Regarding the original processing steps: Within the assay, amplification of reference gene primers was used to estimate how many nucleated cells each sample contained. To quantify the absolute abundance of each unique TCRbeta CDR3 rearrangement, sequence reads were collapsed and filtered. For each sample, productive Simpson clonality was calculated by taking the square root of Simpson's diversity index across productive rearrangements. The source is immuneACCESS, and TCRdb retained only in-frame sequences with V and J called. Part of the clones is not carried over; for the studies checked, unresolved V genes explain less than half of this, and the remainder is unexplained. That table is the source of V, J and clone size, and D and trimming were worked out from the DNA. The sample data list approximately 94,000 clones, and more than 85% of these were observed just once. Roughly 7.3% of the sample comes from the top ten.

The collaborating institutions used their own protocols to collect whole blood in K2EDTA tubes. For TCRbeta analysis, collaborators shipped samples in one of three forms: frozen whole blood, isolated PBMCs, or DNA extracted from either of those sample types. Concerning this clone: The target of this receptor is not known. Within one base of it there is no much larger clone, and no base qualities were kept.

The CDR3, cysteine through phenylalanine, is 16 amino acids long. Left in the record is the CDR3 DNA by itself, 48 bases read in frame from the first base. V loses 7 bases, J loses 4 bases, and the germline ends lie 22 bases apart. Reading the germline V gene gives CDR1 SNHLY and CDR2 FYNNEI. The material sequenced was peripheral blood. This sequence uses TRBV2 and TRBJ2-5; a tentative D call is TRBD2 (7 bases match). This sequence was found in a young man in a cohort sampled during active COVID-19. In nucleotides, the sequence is TGTGCCAGCATGCTAGGAGGAGGGGGGGTCGGAGAGACCCAGTACTTC. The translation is CASMLGGGGVGETQYF. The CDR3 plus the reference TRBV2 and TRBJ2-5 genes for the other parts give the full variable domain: EPEVTQTPSHQVTQMGQEVILRCVPISNHLYFYWYRQILGQKVEFLVSFYNNEISEKSEIFDDQFSVERPDGSNFTLKIRSTKLEDSAMYFCASMLGGGGVGETQYFGPGTRLLVL.